This T cell receptor beta chain was identified during a study of cytomegalovirus exposure and HLA in healthy donors. Germline V gene lookup returns CDR1 MNHEY and CDR2 SMNVEV (reference sequence). V lost 3 bases, J lost 2 bases, and 14 bases lay in between. The CDR3 is made up of 15 amino acids. Regarding the study as a whole: There were a few CMV-associated chains whose specificity for CMV antigens was confirmed in vitro.

PCR used 60 Vbeta primers and 13 Jbeta primers. The repertoire was sequenced with immunoSEQ multiplex PCR; TCRdb's copy has only in-frame clones and lacks some. There are under 200,000 clones in the sample; roughly 74% occur only once, and less than 2% lies in the top ten. As to this clone: Its antigen remains unidentified.

Material for sequencing was PBMCs. The chain recombines TRBV27 with TRBJ2-7; maybe TRBD2 (6 bases). The receptor was isolated from a woman aged 25 to 39 in good health and CMV-seronegative. This chain's CDR3 is CASSFGGIPTYEQYF. The CDR3 DNA sequence: TGTGCCAGCAGTTTTGGCGGGATACCTACCTACGAGCAGTACTTC.